The present TCR beta chain was sequenced within a study of blood T cell repertoires in COVID-19. Across the study: Sources were T cells, B-cell-depleted T cells, or PBMCs; the material itself was cDNA or gDNA.

Germline V CDR1 and CDR2: SGHNT, YYREEE (reference sequence). This CDR3 has 13 amino acids. V gave up 0 bases and J gave up 6 bases, with 7 bases separating them. In the original workflow: Amplification of reference gene primers provided the estimated nucleated cell counts. The data were produced by immunoSEQ multiplex PCR, yet TCRdb's version contains in-frame clones alone and is incomplete. V, J and clone size are taken as reported in that table, and D and trimming were inferred from the DNA itself. The sample records 70,000 to 100,000 clones, 70% to 90% being singletons. Sequenced sample: peripheral blood. The chain is built from TRBV5-4 and TRBJ1-5; D is ambiguous. This sequence was found in a woman of 80 years or more with active COVID-19. CDR3 loop: CASSLDAGQPQHF. The CDR3 DNA follows: TGTGCCAGCAGCTTGGATGCGGGTCAGCCCCAGCATTTT.